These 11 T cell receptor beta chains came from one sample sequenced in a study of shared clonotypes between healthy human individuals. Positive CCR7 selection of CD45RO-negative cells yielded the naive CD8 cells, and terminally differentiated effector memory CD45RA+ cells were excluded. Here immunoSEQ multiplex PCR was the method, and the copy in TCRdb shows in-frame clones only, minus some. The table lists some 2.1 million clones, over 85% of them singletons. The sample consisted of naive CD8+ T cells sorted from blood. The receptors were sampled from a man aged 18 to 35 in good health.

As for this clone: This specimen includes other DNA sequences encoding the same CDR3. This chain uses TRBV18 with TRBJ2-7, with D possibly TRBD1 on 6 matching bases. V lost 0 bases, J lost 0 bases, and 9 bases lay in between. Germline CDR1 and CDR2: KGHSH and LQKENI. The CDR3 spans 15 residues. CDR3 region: CASSPPGGSSYEQYF. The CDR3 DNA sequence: TGTGCCAGCTCACCACCAGGGGGTAGCTCCTACGAGCAGTACTTC.

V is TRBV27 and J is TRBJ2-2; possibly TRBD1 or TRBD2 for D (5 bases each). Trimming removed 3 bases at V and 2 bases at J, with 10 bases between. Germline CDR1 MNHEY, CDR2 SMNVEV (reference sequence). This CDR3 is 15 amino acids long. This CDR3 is CASSFRDPNTGELFF. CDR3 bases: TGTGCCAGCAGTTTCCGGGACCCAAACACCGGGGAGCTGTTTTTT.

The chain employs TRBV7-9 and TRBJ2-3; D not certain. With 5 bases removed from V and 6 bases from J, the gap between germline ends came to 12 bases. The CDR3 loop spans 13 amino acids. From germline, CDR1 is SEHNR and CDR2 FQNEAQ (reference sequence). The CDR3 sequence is CASSPSISDTQYF. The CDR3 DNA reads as TGTGCCAGCAGCCCCTCTATATCGGATACGCAGTATTTT. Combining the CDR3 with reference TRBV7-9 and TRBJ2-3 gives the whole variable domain DTGVSQNPRHKITKRGQNVTFRCDPISEHNRLYWYRQTLGQGPEFLTYFQNEAQLEKSRLLSDRFSAERPKGSFSTLEIQRTEQGDSAMYLCASSPSISDTQYFGPGTRLTVL.

Here the CDR3 DNA reads TGTGCCAGCAGTCCGTGGGGGCGGGAGCAGTTCTTC. As protein: CASSPWGREQFF. The chain joins TRBV27 to TRBJ2-1, with D possibly TRBD1 on 6 matching bases. V was pared by 5 bases and J by 10 bases, with 12 bases between. This CDR3 contains 12 residues. CDR1 is MNHEY and CDR2 is SMNVEV in the germline V gene (reference sequence).

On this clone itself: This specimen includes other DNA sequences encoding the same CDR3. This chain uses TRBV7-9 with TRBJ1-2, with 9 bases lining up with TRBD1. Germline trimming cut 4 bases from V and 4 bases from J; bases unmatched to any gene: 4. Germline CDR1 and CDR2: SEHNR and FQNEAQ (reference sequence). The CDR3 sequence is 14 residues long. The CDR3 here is CASSSGTGIYGYTF. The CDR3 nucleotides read TGTGCCAGCAGCTCCGGGACAGGGATCTATGGCTACACCTTC. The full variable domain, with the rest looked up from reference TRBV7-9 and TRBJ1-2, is DTGVSQNPRHKITKRGQNVTFRCDPISEHNRLYWYRQTLGQGPEFLTYFQNEAQLEKSRLLSDRFSAERPKGSFSTLEIQRTEQGDSAMYLCASSSGTGIYGYTFGSGTRLTVV.

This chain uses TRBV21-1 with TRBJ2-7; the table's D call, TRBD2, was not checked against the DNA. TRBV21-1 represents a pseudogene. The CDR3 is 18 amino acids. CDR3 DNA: TGTGCCAGCAGCAGCCTAGCGGAGGAGAGCCCGAAGGACTACGAGCAGTACTTC. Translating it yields CASSSLAEESPKDYEQYF.

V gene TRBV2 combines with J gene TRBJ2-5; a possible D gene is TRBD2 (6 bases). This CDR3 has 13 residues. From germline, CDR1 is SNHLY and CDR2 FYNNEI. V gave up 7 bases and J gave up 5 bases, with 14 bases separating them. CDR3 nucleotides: TGTGCCAGCAACCTAGGAGGGGTTGAGACCCAGTACTTC. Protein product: CASNLGGVETQYF.

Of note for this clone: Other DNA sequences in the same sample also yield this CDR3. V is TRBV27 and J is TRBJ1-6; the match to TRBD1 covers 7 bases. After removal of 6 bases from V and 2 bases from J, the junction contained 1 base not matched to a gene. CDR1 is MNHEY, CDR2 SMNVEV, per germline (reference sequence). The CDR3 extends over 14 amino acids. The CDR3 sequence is CASRGQPYNSPLHF. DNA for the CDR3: TGTGCCAGCAGGGGACAGCCCTATAATTCACCCCTCCACTTT.

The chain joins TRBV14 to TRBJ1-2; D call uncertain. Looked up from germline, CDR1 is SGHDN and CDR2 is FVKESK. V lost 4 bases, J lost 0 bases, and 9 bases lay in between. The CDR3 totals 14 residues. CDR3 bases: TGTGCCAGCAGCCCAGCGGTCTCTAACTATGGCTACACCTTC. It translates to CASSPAVSNYGYTF.

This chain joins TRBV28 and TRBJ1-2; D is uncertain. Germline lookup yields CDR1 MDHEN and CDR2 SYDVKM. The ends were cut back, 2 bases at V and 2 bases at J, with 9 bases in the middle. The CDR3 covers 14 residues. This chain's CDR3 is CASSLGRQNYGYTF. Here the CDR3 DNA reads TGTGCCAGCAGTTTAGGCAGACAAAACTATGGCTACACCTTC.

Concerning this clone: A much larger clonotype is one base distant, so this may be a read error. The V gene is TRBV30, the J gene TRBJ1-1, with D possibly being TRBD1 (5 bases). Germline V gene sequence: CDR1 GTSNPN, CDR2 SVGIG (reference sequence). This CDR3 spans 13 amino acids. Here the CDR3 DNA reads TGTGACTGGAGTGTACAGGTGAACACTGAAGCTTTCTTT. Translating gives CDWSVQVNTEAFF.